Following are 31 T cell receptor beta chains from one sample sequenced in a study of blood T cell repertoires in COVID-19. The table came from immunoSEQ multiplex PCR; TCRdb's copy has only in-frame clones and leaves some out. The profile covers a few hundred thousand clones, with roughly 89% appearing a single time and about 8.9% taken by the ten largest. Sequencing was done on a sample of PBMCs or T cells enriched from blood (not recorded which). These receptors were collected from a woman aged 18-29 years who had recovered from COVID-19.

The CDR3 region is CSASSPLAGKTYEQYF. The CDR3 DNA sequence: TGCAGTGCTAGTTCCCCACTAGCGGGTAAGACCTACGAGCAGTACTTC. The genes are TRBV20-1 and TRBJ2-7, with 9 bases that match TRBD2. The V gene end was trimmed by 3 bases and the J gene end by 2 bases; junction bases not matched to a gene: 11. There are 16 residues in the CDR3. CDR1 and CDR2 (germline): DFQATT, SNEGSKA (reference sequence).

CDR3 sequence reads: CASTEERVYSYEQYF. The CDR3 bases are TGTGCCAGCACCGAAGAACGAGTATACTCCTACGAGCAGTACTTC. V and J are TRBV6-5 and TRBJ2-7; D not certain. This CDR3 comprises 15 residues. V lost 7 bases and J 0 bases, leaving 16 bases between the germline ends. Germline V gene data show CDR1 as MNHEY and CDR2 as SVGAGI.

This chain uses TRBV7-2 with TRBJ2-7, with D tentatively TRBD2 (6 bases). CDR1 and CDR2 (germline): SGHTA, FQGNSA. The length of the CDR3 is 14 residues. Trimming cost V 1 base and J 3 bases, with 10 bases left between them. CDR3 loop: CASSLVGEVYEQYF. The CDR3, as DNA: TGTGCCAGCAGCTTAGTAGGGGAGGTCTACGAGCAGTACTTC.

This chain uses TRBV10-3 with TRBJ2-3; TRBD2 might be the D (6 bases). Per germline, CDR1 ENHRY and CDR2 SYGVKD. There are 15 residues in the CDR3. V lost 3 bases, J lost 0 bases, and 10 bases lay in between. The CDR3 DNA reads TGTGCCATCAGTGATTTCGCGGGGAGCACAGATACGCAGTATTTT. Translation gives CAISDFAGSTDTQYF.

J is TRBJ2-7 and V is TRBV5-1; maybe TRBD1 (5 bases). V shed 0 bases and J shed 6 bases, with 16 bases lying between them. The CDR3 extends over 15 amino acids. CDR1 and CDR2 (germline): SGHRS, YFSETQ. CDR3 region: CASSLVSAGQGEQYF. The CDR3, as DNA: TGCGCCAGCAGCTTGGTTTCTGCCGGCCAGGGCGAGCAGTACTTC.

The chain uses TRBV19 and TRBJ2-1; 11 nucleotides match TRBD2. The germline gives CDR1 LNHDA, CDR2 SQIVND (reference sequence). V lost 2 bases and J lost 6; bases outside the gene matches: 6. The length of the CDR3 is 16 residues. CDR3 in DNA: TGTGCCAGTAGTATATCAAAGACTAGCGGGGCCAATGAGCAGTTCTTC. This encodes CASSISKTSGANEQFF.

In DNA form, the CDR3 reads TGTGCCAGCAGCTTTTCCGGACAGGGGGCTGGTGAAGCTTTCTTT. As protein: CASSFSGQGAGEAFF. The chain recombines TRBV7-2 with TRBJ1-1; 11 bases match TRBD1. Germline V gene sequence: CDR1 SGHTA, CDR2 FQGNSA. This CDR3 region has 15 residues. The J segment lost 7 bases and the V segment lost 3 bases, leaving 7 bases of the junction unmatched.

The rearrangement uses TRBV27 and TRBJ2-5; TRBD2 matches 8 bases. With 0 bases clipped from V and 5 bases from J, the junction kept 11 bases outside the gene matches. CDR3 length: 17 residues. Germline V gene lookup returns CDR1 MNHEY and CDR2 SMNVEV (reference sequence). For the CDR3, the DNA is TGTGCCAGCAGTTTATCTCCCGTCGGGGGGGCGGAGGAGACCCAGTACTTC. Translated, it gives CASSLSPVGGAEETQYF.

The chain recombines TRBV4-3 with TRBJ1-1; TRBD1 agrees at 7 bases. The CDR3 extends over 16 amino acids. CDR1 LGHNA and CDR2 YSLEER come from the germline V gene. V lost 1 base, J lost 1 base, and 6 bases stayed unmatched. This chain's CDR3 is CASSQGRTGENTEAFF. The CDR3 bases are TGCGCCAGCAGCCAAGGACGGACAGGAGAGAACACTGAAGCTTTCTTT.

This chain connects TRBV18 to TRBJ2-7; possible D gene TRBD2, 6 bases. The CDR3 loop spans 15 amino acids. V was clipped by 3 bases and J by 3 bases, with 15 bases between them. Germline lookup yields CDR1 KGHSH and CDR2 LQKENI. CDR3 nucleotide sequence: TGTGCCAGCTCACCCAGGGAGGCACGCCACTACGAGCAGTACTTC. It yields the protein CASSPREARHYEQYF.

On this clone: The sample has other DNA sequences that encode this CDR3 too. The chain has TRBV24-1 and TRBJ2-3; 12 nucleotides line up with TRBD2. This CDR3 region has 17 residues. Germline CDR1 is KGHDR and CDR2 is SFDVKD. V was pared by 4 bases and J by 2 bases, with 6 bases of the junction left unmatched. CDR3 bases: TGTGCCACCAGTGACCCTGGACTAGCGGGACTCACAGATACGCAGTATTTT. It translates to CATSDPGLAGLTDTQYF.

V and J are TRBV5-1 and TRBJ2-2, with 9 bases identical to TRBD2. Losses at the gene ends were 4 bases for V and 7 bases for J; bases not matched to a gene: 5. Germline CDR1 reads SGHRS; CDR2 reads YFSETQ. The CDR3 has 14 amino acids. The DNA for the CDR3 is TGCGCCAGCAGCGATAGCGGGAGAGGCGGGGAGCTGTTTTTT. Protein sequence: CASSDSGRGGELFF.

The chain links TRBV5-4 to TRBJ2-3, with a weak D call TRBD2 (5 bases). From germline, CDR1 is SGHNT and CDR2 YYREEE (reference sequence). The CDR3 is 15 residues long. V lost 0 bases and J 5 bases, leaving 13 bases between the germline ends. The CDR3 spells CASSLERLQIDTQYF. The CDR3 coding sequence is TGTGCCAGCAGCTTGGAGCGGCTTCAAATAGATACGCAGTATTTT.

This chain joins TRBV7-8 and TRBJ2-3; 8 bases agree with TRBD2. Trimming removed 2 bases from V and 3 bases from J; junction bases left unmatched: 4. CDR1 and CDR2 from the germline V gene are SGHVS and FQNEAQ. There are 15 residues in the CDR3. For the CDR3, the DNA is TGTGCCAGCAGCTTAAGCGGGGGTGTTACAGATACGCAGTATTTT. Translating it yields CASSLSGGVTDTQYF.

The chain couples TRBV7-3 to TRBJ1-3, with TRBD1 as a possible D gene (6 bases). The CDR3 has 19 amino acids. V was cut by 1 base and J by 1 base, with 20 bases left in between. The germline V gene encodes CDR1 SGHTA and CDR2 FQGTGA. The CDR3 reads CASSLIRGTWAGSGNTIYF. CDR3 nucleotides: TGTGCCAGCAGCTTAATTAGGGGGACGTGGGCAGGGTCTGGAAACACCATATATTTT.

The rearrangement links TRBV5-1 to TRBJ1-1; possible D gene TRBD1, 6 bases. Trimming removed 6 bases from V and 6 bases from J, with 15 bases in between. The CDR3 extends over 13 amino acids. Germline values: CDR1 SGHRS, CDR2 YFSETQ. The CDR3 nucleotides read TGCGCCAGCACGTCCCAGTCAGGGGCTGAAGCTTTCTTT. Protein sequence: CASTSQSGAEAFF.

The rearrangement joins TRBV3-1 (or the pseudogene TRBV3-2) to TRBJ2-3; TRBD2 matches 10 bases. V lost 8 bases to trimming and J lost 7 bases; unmatched junction nucleotides: 6. This CDR3 is built from 13 residues. Germline CDR1 reads LGHDT; CDR2 reads YNNKEL (reference sequence). The CDR3 DNA is TGTGCCAGCCGACTAGCGGGCTACCATACGCAGTATTTT. Amino acids: CASRLAGYHTQYF.

The sample holds a few counts of this clone. V gene TRBV2 combines with J gene TRBJ2-7; the D gene is possibly TRBD1 (6 bases). The CDR3 sequence is 13 residues long. Deletions cut 2 bases from V and 3 bases from J, with 8 bases between. Germline values: CDR1 SNHLY, CDR2 FYNNEI. The CDR3 region has the DNA TGTGCCAGCAGTGAAACAGGGAGCTACGAGCAGTACTTC. This translates into CASSETGSYEQYF. The full variable domain, rest sourced from reference TRBV2 and TRBJ2-7, is EPEVTQTPSHQVTQMGQEVILRCVPISNHLYFYWYRQILGQKVEFLVSFYNNEISEKSEIFDDQFSVERPDGSNFTLKIRSTKLEDSAMYFCASSETGSYEQYFGPGTRLTVT.

The rearrangement links TRBV2 to TRBJ2-2, with 13 bases fitting TRBD2. The junction had 5 bases not matched to a gene; V was cut back by 6 bases and J by 7 bases. From germline, CDR1 is SNHLY and CDR2 FYNNEI. CDR3 length equals 15 residues. This CDR3 is CASRGLAGAIGELFF. CDR3 in DNA: TGTGCCAGCAGAGGACTAGCGGGAGCTATCGGGGAGCTGTTTTTT.

The rearrangement links TRBV7-9 to TRBJ1-5; unclear D gene. This CDR3 is 13 amino acids long. Germline lookup yields CDR1 SEHNR and CDR2 FQNEAQ (reference sequence). Trimming cost V 0 bases and J 6 bases, with 6 bases left between them. This chain's CDR3 is CASSLAGSQPQHF. The CDR3 DNA is TGTGCCAGCAGCTTAGCCGGGAGTCAGCCCCAGCATTTT.

This chain joins TRBV6-5 and TRBJ1-1; 9 bases fit TRBD1. CDR1 MNHEY and CDR2 SVGAGI come from the germline V gene. There are 16 residues in the CDR3. J was trimmed by 5 bases and V by 2 bases; bases with no gene match: 9. The DNA of the CDR3 is TGTGCCAGCAGTTACGGACAGGGGAGGGTGAGAACTGAAGCTTTCTTT. Translating it yields CASSYGQGRVRTEAFF.

This clone was observed once. This chain connects TRBV9 to TRBJ2-2; weak D call: TRBD2 (6 bases). Germline values: CDR1 SGDLS, CDR2 YYNGEE. CDR3 length: 15 residues. V lost 3 bases to trimming and J lost 5 bases, with 14 bases between them. This CDR3 reads CASSASGLTTGELFF. CDR3 DNA sequence: TGTGCCAGCAGCGCCTCGGGACTTACAACCGGGGAGCTGTTTTTT.

The chain is built from TRBV7-9 and TRBJ2-3, with D perhaps matching TRBD2 (5 bases). V lost 4 bases and J 2 bases, leaving 19 bases between the germline ends. This CDR3 has 17 residues. Germline V gene lookup returns CDR1 SEHNR and CDR2 FQNEAQ (reference sequence). This CDR3 reads CASSSGRGSGYTDTQYF. CDR3 nucleotides: TGTGCCAGCAGCTCCGGCCGAGGGTCGGGGTACACAGATACGCAGTATTTT.

The chain joins TRBV19 to TRBJ1-1; 10 bases match TRBD1. Germline CDR1 and CDR2: LNHDA and SQIVND (reference sequence). J was trimmed by 2 bases and V by 7 bases; bases with no gene match: 19. The CDR3 is 19 amino acids. CDR3 in amino acids: CASTPWDRGWVAPNTEAFF. For the CDR3, the DNA is TGTGCCAGTACTCCCTGGGACAGGGGTTGGGTAGCCCCTAACACTGAAGCTTTCTTT.

The chain recombines TRBV7-3 with TRBJ2-2, with a possible D match to TRBD1 (5 bases). V dropped 0 bases and J dropped 2 bases, with 10 bases sitting between them. In germline, CDR1 is SGHTA, CDR2 FQGTGA. The CDR3 loop spans 16 amino acids. In DNA form, the CDR3 reads TGTGCCAGCAGCTTAACAGGGGCGGCAAACACCGGGGAGCTGTTTTTT. Translation: CASSLTGAANTGELFF. The whole variable domain, filled in from reference TRBV7-3 and TRBJ2-2, reads GAGVSQTPSNKVTEKGKYVELRCDPISGHTALYWYRQSLGQGPEFLIYFQGTGAADDSGLPNDRFFAVRPEGSVSTLKIQRTERGDSAVYLCASSLTGAANTGELFFGEGSRLTVL.

V and J are TRBV21-1 and TRBJ1-5. TRBV21-1 is assigned pseudogene status. The CDR3 extends over 11 amino acids. Here the CDR3 DNA reads TGTGCCAGCACGGGGAATCAGCCCCAGCATTTT. This encodes CASTGNQPQHF.

Concerning this clone itself: No DNA is shown, since the ends of the CDR3 on it are uncertain; the CDR3 is the one TCRdb lists. This chain joins TRBV28 and TRBJ2-5; the table's D gene call, TRBD1, was not cross checked with the DNA. Germline CDR1 and CDR2: MDHEN and SYDVKM. The CDR3 numbers 16 amino acids, ends counted. The CDR3 region is CASSFGTGTIKRPRYF.

The chain is built from TRBV2 and TRBJ1-6; perhaps TRBD1 as D (6 bases). Germline V gene sequence: CDR1 SNHLY, CDR2 FYNNEI. CDR3 length: 14 residues. V shed 7 bases and J shed 9 bases, with 16 bases lying between them. CDR3 loop: CASIRQGSASPLHF. The CDR3, as DNA: TGTGCCAGCATCCGTCAGGGGTCGGCTTCACCCCTCCACTTT.

This chain joins TRBV27 and TRBJ2-1; a weak D match, TRBD1 (7 bases). The CDR3 sequence is 17 residues long. Trimming left V 5 bases short and J 0 bases short, with 17 bases between. Looked up from germline, CDR1 is MNHEY and CDR2 is SMNVEV (reference sequence). DNA of the CDR3: TGTGCCAGCAGTCCGATACAGGGGAGGATCTCCTACAATGAGCAGTTCTTC. This codes for CASSPIQGRISYNEQFF.

The chain joins TRBV19 to TRBJ1-1; D might be TRBD1 (6 bases). Germline V gene lookup returns CDR1 LNHDA and CDR2 SQIVND (reference sequence). Between the trimmed V and J ends, which lost 3 bases and 0 bases, there was a span of 8 bases. The CDR3 totals 14 residues. The CDR3, as DNA: TGTGCCAGTAGTATGGGGGCTATGAACACTGAAGCTTTCTTT. Translated, it gives CASSMGAMNTEAFF.

The chain carries TRBV7-9 and TRBJ1-3; 7 positions match TRBD1. The V segment lost 4 bases and the J segment 4 bases; nucleotides outside the gene matches: 7. This CDR3 region has 15 residues. Germline CDR1 is SEHNR and CDR2 is FQNEAQ (reference sequence). CDR3 sequence reads: CASSSRQGYGNTIYF. Here the CDR3 DNA reads TGTGCCAGCAGCTCTAGACAGGGATACGGAAACACCATATATTTT. The full variable domain, its missing parts supplied by reference TRBV7-9 and TRBJ1-3, is DTGVSQNPRHKITKRGQNVTFRCDPISEHNRLYWYRQTLGQGPEFLTYFQNEAQLEKSRLLSDRFSAERPKGSFSTLEIQRTEQGDSAMYLCASSSRQGYGNTIYFGEGSWLTVV.